The clone carrying this T cell receptor (beta chain) occurred many times. The antigen is not known. This record belongs to a study of CD8+CD57+ T cells in acquired aplastic anemia. Study at large: On average, sorted CD4+ and CD8+ cells gave roughly 3 ug of DNA. Mean read depth for CD4+ cells from healthy donors was 10 million to 14 million.

Both TCR beta VDJ combination and CDR3 sequence profiling were carried out. Genomic DNA was the template for this profiling. TCRdb re-derived calls from the reads in MiXCR, one entry per CDR3 protein. The repertoire has about 220,000 distinct CDR3 sequences, 34% of them found once; the top ten carry 0.95% to 1.2%. Germline values: CDR1 SGHTA, CDR2 FQGNSA. The CDR3 is 14 residues long. Trimming took off 2 bases at V and 2 bases at J, with 9 bases between the two ends. Study-wide points: Some 31 shared CD8+ CDR3s appeared highly expressed within patients' immunodominant clones. Patients and controls were not found to differ significantly in CD8+ Simpson's diversity.

The origin of this receptor is a human donor in good health, serving as a control. This chain uses TRBV7-2 with TRBJ1-1; D unresolved. The sample was sorted CD4+, CD8+, or CD8+CD57+ T cells (not recorded which) from PBMCs. DNA of the CDR3: TGTGCCAGCAGCTTACAGCCAGTTAACACTGAAGCTTTCTTT. It yields the protein CASSLQPVNTEAFF. Using reference TRBV7-2 and TRBJ1-1 for the parts outside the CDR3, the full variable domain is GAGVSQSPSNKVTEKGKDVELRCDPISGHTALYWYRQSLGQGLEFLIYFQGNSAPDKSGLPSDRFSAERTGGSVSTLTIQRTQQEDSAVYLCASSLQPVNTEAFFGQGTRLTVV.